The 27 T cell receptor beta chains below come from one sample, sequenced in a study of T cells in Graves' hyperthyroidism and ophthalmopathy. Amplified TCR beta CDR3 regions derived from RNA transcripts. With the HTBI primer set, the TCR CDR3 went through a first round of RT-PCR. A single record per CDR3 protein comes from TCRdb applying MiXCR to the multiplex PCR reads. The data show about 600,000 distinct CDR3 sequences, 11% to 15% seen once. Sequenced: blood. The receptors originated from a woman younger than 30 with Graves' ophthalmopathy.

The chain has TRBV30 and TRBJ1-5; D is undetermined. This CDR3 spans 14 amino acids. The germline V gene encodes CDR1 GTSNPN and CDR2 SVGIG (reference sequence). The V end lost 2 bases, the J end lost 4 bases, and 12 bases lay between the germline ends. The CDR3 spells CAWSKGTANQPQHF. The CDR3 coding sequence is TGTGCCTGGAGTAAGGGTACTGCAAATCAGCCCCAGCATTTT.

The V call is TRBV6-2 or TRBV6-3, the J call TRBJ1-1, with 8 bases matching TRBD1. Trimming took 5 bases from V and 0 from J; bases not matched to a gene: 2. The CDR3 sequence is 14 residues long. CDR1 MNHEY and CDR2 SVGEGT come from the germline V gene. DNA for the CDR3: TGTGCCAGCAGTGACAGGGGAATGAACACTGAAGCTTTCTTT. It specifies CASSDRGMNTEAFF.

This CDR3 reads CSARLSGDSSYEQYF. The CDR3 nucleotides are TGCAGTGCTAGATTAAGCGGGGATAGCTCCTACGAGCAGTACTTC. The V gene is TRBV20-1, the J gene TRBJ2-7; 7 bases are a match to TRBD2. CDR1 DFQATT and CDR2 SNEGSKA come from the germline V gene (reference sequence). V shed 2 bases and J 0 bases; nucleotides not matched to a gene: 7. The CDR3 has 15 residues.

This clonotype was observed at least ten times. V and J are TRBV2 and TRBJ2-3; D is ambiguous. Germline values: CDR1 SNHLY, CDR2 FYNNEI. This CDR3 is built from 11 residues. Trimming cost V 5 bases and J 10 bases, with 10 bases left between them. In DNA form, the CDR3 reads TGTGCCAGCAGTACCAGTTTCGCGCAGTATTTT. Translating it yields CASSTSFAQYF.

The rearrangement uses TRBV27 and TRBJ1-5, with 9 bases fitting TRBD1. Trimming took 2 bases from V and 4 from J; bases not matched to a gene: 3. The CDR3 covers 15 residues. In germline, CDR1 is MNHEY, CDR2 SMNVEV (reference sequence). DNA for the CDR3: TGTGCCAGCAGTTTACTACAGGGGGCGAATCAGCCCCAGCATTTT. Its translation is CASSLLQGANQPQHF.

This clonotype was detected many times. This CDR3 reads CASSLDVGSQPTEAFF. The CDR3 DNA reads TGTGCCAGCAGTTTAGATGTGGGATCCCAACCGACTGAAGCTTTCTTT. V and J are TRBV28 and TRBJ1-1; D gene ambiguous. This CDR3 comprises 16 residues. Trimming removed 2 bases at V and 5 bases at J, with 18 bases between. CDR1 MDHEN and CDR2 SYDVKM come from the germline V gene.

This clonotype was seen ten or more times. The gene calls are TRBV5-1 and TRBJ2-5; TRBD2 is a possible D gene (7 bases). Per germline, CDR1 SGHRS and CDR2 YFSETQ. The CDR3 is made up of 15 amino acids. V lost 3 bases and J 3 bases, leaving 15 bases between the germline ends. CDR3 loop: CASSSRGAGEETQYF. CDR3 in DNA: TGCGCCAGCAGCTCTCGGGGGGCAGGGGAAGAGACCCAGTACTTC.

This rearrangement joins TRBV14 to TRBJ2-3; 9 nucleotides align to TRBD2. Germline V lookup: CDR1 SGHDN, CDR2 FVKESK. CDR3 length: 20 residues. Trimming cost V 2 bases and J 0 bases; bases outside gene matches: 15. CDR3 coding DNA: TGTGCCAGCAGCCAACTGGAGGGACTAGCACCAGACGTTAGCACAGATACGCAGTATTTT. Translated, it gives CASSQLEGLAPDVSTDTQYF.

This chain uses TRBV27 with TRBJ1-2; 9 nucleotides match TRBD1. The CDR3 consists of 16 residues. The V gene's germline CDR1 is MNHEY and CDR2 SMNVEV (reference sequence). With V trimmed by 5 bases and J by 2 bases, 9 bases remained unmatched. The CDR3 loop is CASSRRPGQGNYGYTF. For the CDR3, the DNA is TGTGCCAGCAGTCGCAGACCCGGACAGGGGAACTATGGCTACACCTTC.

This clonotype was detected ten times or more. The rearrangement uses TRBV7-8 and TRBJ1-2; D unresolved. CDR1 SGHVS and CDR2 FQNEAQ come from the germline V gene. Trimming pared 3 bases from V and 5 bases from J, leaving 10 bases between. This CDR3 contains 13 residues. CDR3 sequence reads: CASSLNPTYGYTF. In DNA form, the CDR3 reads TGTGCCAGCAGCTTGAACCCAACTTATGGCTACACCTTC.

This clonotype came up many times. V gene TRBV19 combines with J gene TRBJ2-4; 7 bases match TRBD1. The CDR3 sequence is 15 residues long. Trimming took 5 bases from V and 2 from J; bases not matched to a gene: 6. Germline V gives CDR1 LNHDA, CDR2 SQIVND (reference sequence). CDR3 nucleotides: TGTGCCAGTAGTGGGCAACAGGGGTCCAAAAACATTCAGTACTTC. This translates into CASSGQQGSKNIQYF.

The chain couples TRBV11-2 to TRBJ2-5, with 8 bases fitting TRBD1. CDR1 SGHAT and CDR2 FQNNGV come from the germline V gene. The CDR3 covers 12 residues. Trimming took 10 bases from V and 5 from J; bases not matched to a gene: 6. CDR3 DNA sequence: TGTGCCACGGCAGGGGGCGCGGAGACCCAGTACTTC. This codes for CATAGGAETQYF.

There are many counts of this clonotype. The gene calls are TRBV18 and TRBJ2-1; 7 nucleotides line up with TRBD2. This CDR3 has 13 residues. Germline CDR1 KGHSH, CDR2 LQKENI. J was trimmed by 9 bases and V by 3 bases; bases with no gene match: 5. The CDR3 region is CASSPGGLGEQFF. The CDR3 nucleotides read TGTGCCAGCTCACCCGGGGGGTTGGGTGAGCAGTTCTTC.

This clonotype was detected ten times or more. The chain combines TRBV20-1 with TRBJ2-1, with 8 bases matching TRBD2. The CDR3 covers 14 residues. Trimming cost V 6 bases and J 2 bases; bases outside gene matches: 6. The germline gives CDR1 DFQATT, CDR2 SNEGSKA (reference sequence). CDR3 in DNA: TGCAGTGCCACAATAGCGGGGCCCTACAATGAGCAGTTCTTC. Its protein is CSATIAGPYNEQFF.

This clonotype was found a few times. The chain employs TRBV20-1 and TRBJ1-5, with D perhaps TRBD1 (6 bases). Germline V CDR1 and CDR2: DFQATT, SNEGSKA (reference sequence). Trimming removed 6 bases at V and 6 bases at J, with 27 bases between. The CDR3 covers 17 residues. CDR3 sequence: CSARLRSGHPGGQPQHF. CDR3 DNA: TGCAGTGCCCGACTTAGGTCGGGACACCCAGGAGGTCAGCCCCAGCATTTT.

Many counts were recorded for this clonotype. The chain is built from TRBV28 and TRBJ1-2; the match to TRBD1 covers 7 bases. This CDR3 comprises 13 residues. Germline assignment: CDR1 MDHEN and CDR2 SYDVKM. V gave up 10 bases and J gave up 7 bases; unmatched junction bases: 12. CDR3 amino acids: CATALTGRVGYTF. CDR3 nucleotide sequence: TGTGCCACGGCCCTGACAGGGAGGGTTGGCTACACCTTC.

This clonotype has only a few counts. The chain has TRBV7-9 and TRBJ2-1, with 15 bases aligning to TRBD2. Germline values: CDR1 SEHNR, CDR2 FQNEAQ (reference sequence). Germline trimming cut 4 bases from V and 6 bases from J; bases unmatched to any gene: 7. The CDR3 runs 17 residues. The CDR3 spells CASSSLRTSGRANEQFF. DNA of the CDR3: TGTGCCAGCAGCTCCCTAAGGACTAGCGGGAGGGCCAATGAGCAGTTCTTC.

This clonotype was recorded many times. J is TRBJ2-3 and V is TRBV7-3; TRBD2 is a possible D gene (6 bases). The CDR3 contains 19 residues. V lost 5 bases to trimming and J lost 0 bases, with 24 bases between them. The germline CDR1 and CDR2 sequences are SGHTA and FQGTGA. CDR3 nucleotide sequence: TGTGCCAGCAGCCCTAGACCCGGGACTGGAAGAGGAAGCACAGATACGCAGTATTTT. Protein product: CASSPRPGTGRGSTDTQYF.

Many counts were recorded for this clonotype. The chain employs TRBV12-3 or TRBV12-4 and TRBJ2-1; 7 nucleotides agree with TRBD1. The CDR3 length is 14 residues. V was pared by 7 bases and J by 5 bases, with 8 bases of the junction left unmatched. Written as DNA, the CDR3 is TGTGCCAGCACCCGTGCAGGGGGAAACAATGAGCAGTTCTTC. Its translation: CASTRAGGNNEQFF.

This clonotype was detected ten times or more. V gene TRBV27 combines with J gene TRBJ2-1, with TRBD2 identical over 9 bases. This CDR3 is built from 18 residues. Trimming at V came to 0 bases and at J to 1 base, leaving 7 bases not matched to a gene. Germline values: CDR1 MNHEY, CDR2 SMNVEV (reference sequence). The CDR3 loop is CASSLSSGRSLSYNEQFF. For the CDR3, the DNA is TGTGCCAGCAGTTTATCGAGCGGGAGGTCCCTTTCCTACAATGAGCAGTTCTTC.

This clonotype was seen at least ten times. The chain uses TRBV11-2 and TRBJ2-7; D might be TRBD2 (6 bases). Trimming removed 5 bases at V and 6 bases at J, with 26 bases between. The CDR3 is 17 residues long. From germline, CDR1 is SGHAT and CDR2 FQNNGV. The CDR3 DNA reads TGTGCCAGCAGCATCTTAACGGGGCGGGGTTACAGACGCGAGCAGTACTTC. Amino acid sequence: CASSILTGRGYRREQYF. Variable domain in full (rest from reference TRBV11-2 and TRBJ2-7): EAGVAQSPRYKIIEKRQSVAFWCNPISGHATLYWYQQILGQGPKLLIQFQNNGVVDDSQLPKDRFSAERLKGVDSTLKIQPAKLEDSAVYLCASSILTGRGYRREQYFGPGTRLTVT.

This clonotype occurred a few times. CDR3 in amino acids: CASSFQTQNTGELFF. CDR3 DNA: TGTGCCAGCAGTTTTCAAACACAGAACACCGGGGAGCTGTTTTTT. The chain has TRBV6-1 and TRBJ2-2, with D unclear. The CDR3 is made up of 15 amino acids. Trimming cost V 5 bases and J 1 base, with 11 bases left between them. Per the germline V gene, CDR1 is MNHNS and CDR2 is SASEGT.

This clonotype was picked up many times. V is TRBV18 and J is TRBJ1-1; D remains unclear. The CDR3 has 15 residues. The germline CDR1 and CDR2 sequences are KGHSH and LQKENI. With 3 bases removed from V and 4 bases from J, the gap between germline ends came to 15 bases. As DNA, the CDR3 is TGTGCCAGCTCACCTCGAGAGAGGTGGAGCACTGAAGCTTTCTTT. Translated: CASSPRERWSTEAFF.

This clonotype has at least ten counts. The chain has TRBV3-1 and TRBJ2-5, with a tentative D call TRBD1 (5 bases). The V end was cut by 1 base, the J end by 5 bases, with 14 bases between. Germline V gene data show CDR1 as LGHDT and CDR2 as YNNKEL (reference sequence). The CDR3 has 15 residues. The CDR3 bases are TGTGCCAGCAGCCAAGGGCGACAGCCCTTGGAGACCCAGTACTTC. This gives the protein CASSQGRQPLETQYF.

This chain links TRBV19 with TRBJ2-1, with TRBD2 identical over 8 bases. This CDR3 is built from 15 residues. The ends lost 5 bases at V and 10 bases at J; junction bases unmatched: 13. Germline V gives CDR1 LNHDA, CDR2 SQIVND (reference sequence). This CDR3 reads CASSSRSGSEGEQFF. The CDR3 nucleotides are TGTGCCAGTAGTTCAAGAAGCGGGAGTGAGGGAGAGCAGTTCTTC.

This chain links TRBV5-1 with TRBJ1-6; 8 nucleotides agree with TRBD1. Losses at the gene ends were 4 bases for V and 7 bases for J; bases not matched to a gene: 4. Germline assignment: CDR1 SGHRS and CDR2 YFSETQ. CDR3 length: 14 amino acids. Written as DNA, the CDR3 is TGCGCCAGCAGCCAGGGACAGGCAAATTCACCCCTCCACTTT. It specifies CASSQGQANSPLHF. Supplemented by reference TRBV5-1 and TRBJ1-6, the full variable domain reads KAGVTQTPRYLIKTRGQQVTLSCSPISGHRSVSWYQQTPGQGLQFLFEYFSETQRNKGNFPGRFSGRQFSNSRSEMNVSTLELGDSALYLCASSQGQANSPLHFGNGTRLTVT.

This clonotype was seen many times. The chain links TRBV11-2 to TRBJ2-7, with unresolved D. The germline V and J ends were trimmed by 1 base and 0 bases, with 7 bases remaining between them. The CDR3 length is 14 residues. Germline CDR1 is SGHAT and CDR2 is FQNNGV. The CDR3 region is CASSLGAFSYEQYF. The CDR3 region has the DNA TGTGCCAGCAGCTTAGGAGCTTTCTCCTACGAGCAGTACTTC.